This T cell receptor beta chain was identified during a study of shared clonotypes between healthy human individuals. Across the whole study: Three CD4 naive, three CD4 memory, two CD8 naive and one CD8 memory plate were used per donor. Overall study results and limits: Rarefaction demonstrated incomplete sorted-subset sequencing despite large depth. Memory subsets generally showed lower estimated richness than naive subsets.

As concerns this clone: Its antigen is unknown.

The CDR3 sequence is 15 residues long. V lost 3 bases and J lost 4, with 15 bases in between. Germline values: CDR1 KGHSH, CDR2 LQKENI. Assay used: immunoSEQ multiplex PCR; TCRdb lists only in-frame clones, some missing. The table lists 650,000 to 750,000 clones, approximately 75% of them singletons. The source is a woman aged 30 to 39 in good health. The rearrangement joins TRBV18 to TRBJ1-2; D is ambiguous. Sequencing input: memory CD4+ T cells sorted from blood. As to subset: CD45RA-negative fraction. CDR3 protein: CASSPDATLTYGYTF. Here the CDR3 DNA reads TGTGCCAGCTCACCGGACGCCACCTTGACCTATGGCTACACCTTC.